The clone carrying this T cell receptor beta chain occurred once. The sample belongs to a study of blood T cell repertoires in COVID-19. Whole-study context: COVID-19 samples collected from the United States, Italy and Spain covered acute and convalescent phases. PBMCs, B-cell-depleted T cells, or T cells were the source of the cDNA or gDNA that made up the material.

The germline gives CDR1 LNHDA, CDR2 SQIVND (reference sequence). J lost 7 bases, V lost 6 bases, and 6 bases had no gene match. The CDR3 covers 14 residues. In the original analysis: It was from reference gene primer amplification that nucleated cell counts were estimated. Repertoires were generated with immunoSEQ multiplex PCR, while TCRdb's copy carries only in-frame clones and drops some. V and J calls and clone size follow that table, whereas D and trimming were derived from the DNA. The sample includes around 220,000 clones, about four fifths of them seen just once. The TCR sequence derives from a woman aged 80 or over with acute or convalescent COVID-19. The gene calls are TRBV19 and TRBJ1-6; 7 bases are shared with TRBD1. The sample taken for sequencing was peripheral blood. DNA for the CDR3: TGTGCCAGTAGAACGACAGGGTTGAATTCACCCCTCCACTTT. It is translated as CASRTTGLNSPLHF.